The rows below give T cell receptor beta chains drawn from one sample of a study of regulatory T cells in long-lasting Graves disease. TCRdb reprocessed the multiplex PCR reads with MiXCR, giving one entry per CDR3 protein. The repertoire includes approximately 350,000 distinct CDR3 sequences, about 12% of them detected once, and under 20% sits in the top ten. The same data also went into a second study, on T cells in Graves' hyperthyroidism and ophthalmopathy.

The sample consisted of peripheral blood mononuclear cells (PBMCs), taken at new diagnosis, from a patient treated with antithyroid drugs. These receptors were obtained from a woman younger than 30 with Graves disease. The CDR3 runs from the conserved cysteine through the conserved F or W. Each record gives: V gene, D gene, J gene, clone size, CDR3 protein, CDR3 DNA. The D gene is left open where the match is weak. Part of the rows lack a size; the others show once, few, many or a class for expanded clones.

>TRBV7-2|TRBD1|TRBJ1-1|many
CASSFLGGTVNTEAFF
TGTGCCAGCAGCTTCTTGGGGGGGACAGTGAACACTGAAGCTTTCTTT
>TRBV5-1|-|TRBJ1-4|many
CASSTTGAEKLFF
TGCGCCAGTAGCACGACAGGAGCTGAAAAACTGTTTTTT
>TRBV29-1|-|TRBJ1-2|many
CSVGRSYGYTF
TGCAGCGTTGGCAGGTCCTATGGCTACACCTTC
>TRBV7-3|-|TRBJ2-1|-
CASSLTAVANPYNEQFF
TGTGCCAGCAGCCTTACGGCCGTAGCGAATCCCTACAATGAGCAGTTCTTC
>TRBV2|-|TRBJ2-5|many
CASSYGQNQETQYF
TGTGCCAGCAGCTATGGACAGAACCAAGAGACCCAGTACTTC
>TRBV27|-|TRBJ2-1|many
CASSLQDNEQFF
TGTGCCAGCAGTTTACAAGATAATGAGCAGTTCTTC
>TRBV28|-|TRBJ1-5|-
CASSFLQGGSNQPQHF
TGTGCCAGCAGTTTCCTACAGGGAGGGTCCAATCAGCCCCAGCATTTT
>TRBV19|TRBD1|TRBJ1-5|-
CASSIAVTGAGQPQHF
TGTGCCAGTAGTATAGCCGTTACAGGGGCGGGACAGCCCCAGCATTTT
>TRBV20-1|-|TRBJ2-5|many
CSARDPDSGDQETQYF
TGCAGTGCTAGAGATCCAGACAGTGGGGACCAAGAGACCCAGTACTTC
>TRBV6-1|-|TRBJ2-7|many
CASMGAEVYEQYF
TGTGCCAGCATGGGGGCTGAGGTCTACGAGCAGTACTTC
>TRBV5-1|TRBD1|TRBJ2-5|-
CASSPEGAGAPQEAQYF
TGCGCCAGCAGCCCCGAGGGGGCAGGGGCCCCCCAAGAGGCCCAGTACTTC
>TRBV5-1|TRBD2|TRBJ2-3|-
CASSLSGLGGGATDTQYF
TGCGCCAGCAGCTTGAGCGGTCTTGGCGGGGGGGCAACAGATACGCAGTATTTT